This entry concerns a single TCR beta chain. The source of the sample is a study of CD8 T cells in Susac syndrome. Overall study: When their blood was taken, patients with Susac syndrome were therapy-naive, taking corticosteroids, or taking intravenous immunoglobulin alone.

Random hexamers served to reverse transcribe roughly 0.5 to 1 ug RNA. TCRdb used MiXCR to reprocess the immunoSEQ multiplex PCR reads, holding one entry per CDR3 protein. The sample includes some 96,000 distinct CDR3 sequences, about 95% of them seen just once. From germline, CDR1 is MNHEY and CDR2 SMNVEV (reference sequence). The CDR3 has 15 residues. V was pared by 6 bases and J by 2 bases, with 7 bases of the junction left unmatched. The TCR comes from a human donor with Susac syndrome. Sequencing was performed on CD8+ T cells from PBMCs. This chain joins TRBV27 and TRBJ2-7, with TRBD1 identical over 10 bases. The DNA of the CDR3 is TGTGCCAGCAGGCGGCTAGGGACAGGGGCCTACGAGCAGTACTTC. Residues: CASRRLGTGAYEQYF.